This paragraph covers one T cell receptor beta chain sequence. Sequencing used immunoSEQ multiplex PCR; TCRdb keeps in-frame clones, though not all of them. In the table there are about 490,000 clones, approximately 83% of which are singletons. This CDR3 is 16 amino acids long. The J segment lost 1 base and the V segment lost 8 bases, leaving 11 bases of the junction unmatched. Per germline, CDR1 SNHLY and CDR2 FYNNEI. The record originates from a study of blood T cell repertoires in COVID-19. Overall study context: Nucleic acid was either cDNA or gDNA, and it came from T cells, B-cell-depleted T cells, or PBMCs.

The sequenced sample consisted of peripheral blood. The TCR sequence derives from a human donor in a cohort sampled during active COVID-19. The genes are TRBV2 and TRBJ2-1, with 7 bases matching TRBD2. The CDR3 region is CASGRQRDVSYNEQFF. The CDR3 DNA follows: TGTGCCAGCGGCCGACAGCGGGATGTTTCCTACAATGAGCAGTTCTTC.